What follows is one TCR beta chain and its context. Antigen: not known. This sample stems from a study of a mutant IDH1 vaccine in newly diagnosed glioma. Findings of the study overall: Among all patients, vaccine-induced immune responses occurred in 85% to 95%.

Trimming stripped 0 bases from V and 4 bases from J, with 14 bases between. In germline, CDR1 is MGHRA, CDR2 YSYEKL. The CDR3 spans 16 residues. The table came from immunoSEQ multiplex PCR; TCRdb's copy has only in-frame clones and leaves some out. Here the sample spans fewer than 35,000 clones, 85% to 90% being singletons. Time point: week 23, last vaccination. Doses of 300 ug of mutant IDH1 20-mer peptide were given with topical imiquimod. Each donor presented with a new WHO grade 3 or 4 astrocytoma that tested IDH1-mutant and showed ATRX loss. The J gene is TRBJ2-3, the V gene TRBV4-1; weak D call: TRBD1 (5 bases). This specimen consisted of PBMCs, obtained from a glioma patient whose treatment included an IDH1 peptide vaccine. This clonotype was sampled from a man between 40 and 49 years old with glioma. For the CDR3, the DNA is TGCGCCAGCAGCCAAGAACGGCAGGGTGGTCCAGATACGCAGTATTTT. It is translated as CASSQERQGGPDTQYF.